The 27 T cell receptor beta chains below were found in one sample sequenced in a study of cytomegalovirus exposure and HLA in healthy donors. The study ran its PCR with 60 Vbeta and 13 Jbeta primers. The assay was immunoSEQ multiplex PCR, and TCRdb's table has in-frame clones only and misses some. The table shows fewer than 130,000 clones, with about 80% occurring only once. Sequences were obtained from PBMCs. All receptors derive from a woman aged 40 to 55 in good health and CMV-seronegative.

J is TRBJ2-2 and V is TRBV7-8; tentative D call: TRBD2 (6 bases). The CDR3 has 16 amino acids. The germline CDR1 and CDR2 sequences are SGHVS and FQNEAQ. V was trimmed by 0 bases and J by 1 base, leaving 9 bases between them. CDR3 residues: CASSLAGTLNTGELFF. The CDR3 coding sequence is TGTGCCAGCAGCTTAGCCGGGACTCTGAACACCGGGGAGCTGTTTTTT.

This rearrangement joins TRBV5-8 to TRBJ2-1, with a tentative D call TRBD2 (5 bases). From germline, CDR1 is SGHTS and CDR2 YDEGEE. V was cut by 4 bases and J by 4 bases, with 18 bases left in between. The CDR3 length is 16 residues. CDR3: CASSTLPGVAYNEQFF. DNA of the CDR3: TGTGCCAGCAGCACCCTTCCCGGGGTGGCTTACAATGAGCAGTTCTTC.

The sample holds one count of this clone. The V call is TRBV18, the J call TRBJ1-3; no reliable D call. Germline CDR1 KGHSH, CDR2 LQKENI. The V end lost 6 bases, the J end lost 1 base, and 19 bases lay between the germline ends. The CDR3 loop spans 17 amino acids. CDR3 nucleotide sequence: TGTGCCAGCTCTCGCCAAGCTACAGCAATATCTGGAAACACCATATATTTT. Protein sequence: CASSRQATAISGNTIYF. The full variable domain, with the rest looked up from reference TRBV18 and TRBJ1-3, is NAGVMQNPRHLVRRRGQEARLRCSPMKGHSHVYWYRQLPEEGLKFMVYLQKENIIDESGMPKERFSAEFPKEGPSILRIQQVVRGDSAAYFCASSRQATAISGNTIYFGEGSWLTVV.

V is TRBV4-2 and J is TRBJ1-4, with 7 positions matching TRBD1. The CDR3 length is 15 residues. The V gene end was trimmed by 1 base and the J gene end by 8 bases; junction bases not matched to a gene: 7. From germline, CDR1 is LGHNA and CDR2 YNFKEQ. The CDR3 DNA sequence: TGTGCCAGCAGCCAAGGCCCGGGACAGTTGGAAAAACTGTTTTTT. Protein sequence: CASSQGPGQLEKLFF.

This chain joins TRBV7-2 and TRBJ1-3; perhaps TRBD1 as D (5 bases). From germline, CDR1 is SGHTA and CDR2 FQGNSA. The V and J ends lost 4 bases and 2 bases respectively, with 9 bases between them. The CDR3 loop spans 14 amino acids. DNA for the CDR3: TGTGCCAGCAGCTCCACAGGTGCTGGAAACACCATATATTTT. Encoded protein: CASSSTGAGNTIYF.

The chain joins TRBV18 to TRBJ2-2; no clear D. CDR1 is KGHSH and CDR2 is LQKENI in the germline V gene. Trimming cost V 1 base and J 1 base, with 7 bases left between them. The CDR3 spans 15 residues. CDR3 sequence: CASSPRRQNTGELFF. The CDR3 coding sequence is TGTGCCAGCTCACCACGCCGACAGAACACCGGGGAGCTGTTTTTT.

CDR3 loop: CASSEGGNTDTQYF. The CDR3 DNA reads as TGTGCCAGCAGTGAAGGGGGGAACACAGATACGCAGTATTTT. V is TRBV25-1 and J is TRBJ2-3; maybe TRBD2 (6 bases). V was trimmed by 2 bases and J by 2 bases, leaving 8 bases between them. CDR1 and CDR2 (germline): MGHDK, SYGVNS. This CDR3 region has 14 residues.

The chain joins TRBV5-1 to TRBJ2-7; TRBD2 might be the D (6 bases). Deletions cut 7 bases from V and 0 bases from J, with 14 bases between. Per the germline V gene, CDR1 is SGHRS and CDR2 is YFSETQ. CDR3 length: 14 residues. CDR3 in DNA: TGCGCCAGCGTTCCGGGGGAGAGCTCCTACGAGCAGTACTTC. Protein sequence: CASVPGESSYEQYF.

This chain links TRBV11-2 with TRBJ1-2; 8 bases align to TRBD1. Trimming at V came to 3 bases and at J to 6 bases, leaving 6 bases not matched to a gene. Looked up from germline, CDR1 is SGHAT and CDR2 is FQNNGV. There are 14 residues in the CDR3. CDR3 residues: CASSLSGGQDGYTF. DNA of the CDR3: TGTGCCAGCAGCTTGTCAGGGGGCCAGGATGGCTACACCTTC. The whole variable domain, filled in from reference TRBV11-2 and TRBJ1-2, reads EAGVAQSPRYKIIEKRQSVAFWCNPISGHATLYWYQQILGQGPKLLIQFQNNGVVDDSQLPKDRFSAERLKGVDSTLKIQPAKLEDSAVYLCASSLSGGQDGYTFGSGTRLTVV.

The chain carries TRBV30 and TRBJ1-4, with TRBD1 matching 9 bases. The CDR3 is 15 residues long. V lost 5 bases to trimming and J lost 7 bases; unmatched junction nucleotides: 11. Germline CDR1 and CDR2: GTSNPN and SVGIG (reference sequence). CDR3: CAWEGGTGPSEKLFF. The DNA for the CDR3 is TGTGCCTGGGAGGGTGGGACAGGGCCTTCTGAAAAACTGTTTTTT.

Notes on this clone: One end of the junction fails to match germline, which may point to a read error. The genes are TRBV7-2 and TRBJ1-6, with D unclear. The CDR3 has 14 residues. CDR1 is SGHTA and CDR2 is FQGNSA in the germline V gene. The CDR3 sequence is CASSPVSFNSPLHF. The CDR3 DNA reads TGTGCCAGCAGCCCCGTTTCCTTTAATTCACCCCTCCACTTT.

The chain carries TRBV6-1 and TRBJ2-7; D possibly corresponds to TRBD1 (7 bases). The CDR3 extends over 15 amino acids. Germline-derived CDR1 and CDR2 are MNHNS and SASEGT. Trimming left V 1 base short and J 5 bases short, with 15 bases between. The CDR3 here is CASSEGLEGAHEQYF. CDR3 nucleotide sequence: TGTGCCAGCAGTGAAGGGCTGGAGGGGGCCCACGAGCAGTACTTC.

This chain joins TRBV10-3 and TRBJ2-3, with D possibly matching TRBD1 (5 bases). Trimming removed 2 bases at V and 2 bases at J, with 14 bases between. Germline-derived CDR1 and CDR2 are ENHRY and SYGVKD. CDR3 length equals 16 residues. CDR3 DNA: TGTGCCATCAGTGAGGGGGCAGTTGGGTCCACAGATACGCAGTATTTT. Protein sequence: CAISEGAVGSTDTQYF.

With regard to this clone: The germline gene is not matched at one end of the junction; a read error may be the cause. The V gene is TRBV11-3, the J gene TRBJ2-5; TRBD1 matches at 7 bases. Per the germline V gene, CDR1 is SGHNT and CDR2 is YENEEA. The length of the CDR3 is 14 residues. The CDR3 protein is CASSLGQIQEAQYF. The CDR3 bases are TGTGCCAGCAGCTTGGGACAGATCCAAGAGGCCCAGTACTTC.

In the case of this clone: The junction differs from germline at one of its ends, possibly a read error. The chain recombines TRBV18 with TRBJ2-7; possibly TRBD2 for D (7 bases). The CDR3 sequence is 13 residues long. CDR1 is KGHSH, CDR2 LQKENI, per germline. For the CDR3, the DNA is TGTGCCAGCTCACGGGGGGGCTCCGACGAGCAGTACTTC. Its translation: CASSRGGSDEQYF.

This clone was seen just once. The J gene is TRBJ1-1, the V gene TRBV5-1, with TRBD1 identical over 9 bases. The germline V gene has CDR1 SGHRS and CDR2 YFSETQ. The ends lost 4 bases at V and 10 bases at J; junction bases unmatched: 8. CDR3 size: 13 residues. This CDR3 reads CASSPGDRDSAFF. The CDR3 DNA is TGCGCCAGCAGCCCAGGGGACAGGGATTCAGCTTTCTTT.

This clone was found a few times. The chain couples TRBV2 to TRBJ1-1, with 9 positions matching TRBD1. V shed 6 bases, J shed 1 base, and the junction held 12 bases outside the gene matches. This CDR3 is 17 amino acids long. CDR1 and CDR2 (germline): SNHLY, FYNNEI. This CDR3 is CASSPRTGVGRNTEAFF. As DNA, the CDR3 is TGTGCCAGCAGCCCAAGGACAGGGGTAGGGAGGAACACTGAAGCTTTCTTT.

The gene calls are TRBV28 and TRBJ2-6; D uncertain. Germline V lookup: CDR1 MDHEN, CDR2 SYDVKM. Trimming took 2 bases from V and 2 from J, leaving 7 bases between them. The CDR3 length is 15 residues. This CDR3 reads CASSLGQPGANVLTF. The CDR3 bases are TGTGCCAGCAGTTTAGGGCAGCCTGGGGCCAACGTCCTGACTTTC.

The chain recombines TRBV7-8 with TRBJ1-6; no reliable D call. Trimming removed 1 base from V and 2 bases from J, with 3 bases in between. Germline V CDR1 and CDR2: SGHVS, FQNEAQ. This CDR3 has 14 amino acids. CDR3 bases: TGTGCCAGCAGCTTAGTTACCTATAATTCACCCCTCCACTTT. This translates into CASSLVTYNSPLHF.

The CDR3 loop reads CASTTTGREDQPQHF. CDR3 DNA: TGTGCCAGCACCACGACAGGGAGAGAGGATCAGCCCCAGCATTTT. The J gene is TRBJ1-5, the V gene TRBV2; 7 bases are a match to TRBD1. CDR3 length equals 15 residues. In germline, CDR1 is SNHLY, CDR2 FYNNEI. The V segment lost 7 bases and the J segment 5 bases; nucleotides outside the gene matches: 11. The full variable domain, completed using reference TRBV2 and TRBJ1-5, is EPEVTQTPSHQVTQMGQEVILRCVPISNHLYFYWYRQILGQKVEFLVSFYNNEISEKSEIFDDQFSVERPDGSNFTLKIRSTKLEDSAMYFCASTTTGREDQPQHFGDGTRLSIL.

The DNA of the CDR3 is TGTGCCAGCAGGCTTAACTTAGGGAGTTCCTATGGCTACACCTTC. This translates into CASRLNLGSSYGYTF. This chain joins TRBV4-2 and TRBJ1-2; D is undetermined. CDR3 length: 15 amino acids. Deletions cut 6 bases from V and 4 bases from J, with 18 bases between. Germline CDR1 reads LGHNA; CDR2 reads YNFKEQ.

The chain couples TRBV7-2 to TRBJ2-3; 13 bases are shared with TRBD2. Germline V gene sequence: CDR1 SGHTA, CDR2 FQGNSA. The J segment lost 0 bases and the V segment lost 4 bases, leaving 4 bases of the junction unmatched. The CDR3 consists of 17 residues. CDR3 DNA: TGTGCCAGCAGCTCCGGGACTAGCGGGACTAGCACAGATACGCAGTATTTT. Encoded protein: CASSSGTSGTSTDTQYF.

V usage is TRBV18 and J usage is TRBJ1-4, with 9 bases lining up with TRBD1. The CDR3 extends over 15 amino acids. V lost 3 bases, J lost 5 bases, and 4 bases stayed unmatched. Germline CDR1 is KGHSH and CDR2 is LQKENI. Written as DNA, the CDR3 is TGTGCCAGCTCACCTGGGACAGGGTGGAATGAAAAACTGTTTTTT. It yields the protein CASSPGTGWNEKLFF. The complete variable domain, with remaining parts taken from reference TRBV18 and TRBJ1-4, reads NAGVMQNPRHLVRRRGQEARLRCSPMKGHSHVYWYRQLPEEGLKFMVYLQKENIIDESGMPKERFSAEFPKEGPSILRIQQVVRGDSAAYFCASSPGTGWNEKLFFGSGTQLSVL.

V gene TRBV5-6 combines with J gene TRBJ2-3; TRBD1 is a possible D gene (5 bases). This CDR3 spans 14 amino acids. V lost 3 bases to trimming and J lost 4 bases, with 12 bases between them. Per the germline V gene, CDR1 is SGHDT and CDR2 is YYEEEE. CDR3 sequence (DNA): TGTGCCAGCAGCTATGATAGGGGTGCAGATACGCAGTATTTT. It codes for CASSYDRGADTQYF.

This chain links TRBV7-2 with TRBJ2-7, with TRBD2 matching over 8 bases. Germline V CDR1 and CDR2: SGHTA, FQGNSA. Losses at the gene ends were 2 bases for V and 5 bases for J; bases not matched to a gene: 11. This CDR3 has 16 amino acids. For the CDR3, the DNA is TGTGCCAGCAGCTTATTTTCTGTAGCGGGAACGGACGAGCAGTACTTC. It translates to CASSLFSVAGTDEQYF.

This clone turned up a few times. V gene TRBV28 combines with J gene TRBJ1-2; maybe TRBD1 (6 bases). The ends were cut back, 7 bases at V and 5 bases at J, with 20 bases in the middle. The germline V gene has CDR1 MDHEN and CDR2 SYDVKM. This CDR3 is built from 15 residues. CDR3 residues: CASTDTLDRPYGYTF. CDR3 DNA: TGTGCCAGCACCGACACTCTGGACAGACCTTATGGCTACACCTTC.

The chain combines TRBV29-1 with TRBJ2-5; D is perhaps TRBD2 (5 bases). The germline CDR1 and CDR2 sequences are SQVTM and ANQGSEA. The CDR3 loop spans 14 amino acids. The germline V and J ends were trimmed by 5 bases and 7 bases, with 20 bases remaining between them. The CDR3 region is CSVQRDGGRGTQYF. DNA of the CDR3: TGCAGCGTTCAAAGGGATGGAGGTCGGGGGACCCAGTACTTC.